This entry is about one TCR beta chain. Its antigen is unidentified. This table comes from immunoSEQ multiplex PCR, and its TCRdb copy is limited to in-frame clones, with some not included. The sample shows 30,000 to 45,000 clones, approximately 85% of them seen only once. These data come from a study of T cells in narcolepsy. Overall study results and limits: Some memory CD4+ repertoires had no autoreactive clone sequences.

Unmatched junction bases numbered 8, after V lost 5 bases and J lost 3 bases. The CDR3 totals 17 residues. Germline values: CDR1 LGHNT, CDR2 FRNRAP. This sequence originates from a human donor with narcolepsy. The chain employs TRBV12-5 and TRBJ1-3; 12 bases are a match to TRBD1. The sample consisted of CD45RA- memory CD4+ T cells from PBMCs. The CDR3 region is CASGQPGQGAGGNTIYF. CDR3 DNA: TGTGCTAGTGGTCAACCGGGACAGGGGGCAGGTGGAAACACCATATATTTT.